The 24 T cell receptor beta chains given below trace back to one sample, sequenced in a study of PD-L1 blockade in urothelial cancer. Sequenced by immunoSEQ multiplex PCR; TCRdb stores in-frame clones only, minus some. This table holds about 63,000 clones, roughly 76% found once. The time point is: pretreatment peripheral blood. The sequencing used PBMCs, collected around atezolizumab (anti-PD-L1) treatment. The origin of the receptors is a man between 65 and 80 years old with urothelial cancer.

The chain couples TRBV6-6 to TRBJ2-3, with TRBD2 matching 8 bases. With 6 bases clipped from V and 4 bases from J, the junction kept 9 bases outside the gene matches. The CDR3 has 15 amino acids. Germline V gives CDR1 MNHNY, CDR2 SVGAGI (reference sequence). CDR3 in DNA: TGTGCCAGCAGGCACTCCGGGACTAGTCCAGATACGCAGTATTTT. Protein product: CASRHSGTSPDTQYF.

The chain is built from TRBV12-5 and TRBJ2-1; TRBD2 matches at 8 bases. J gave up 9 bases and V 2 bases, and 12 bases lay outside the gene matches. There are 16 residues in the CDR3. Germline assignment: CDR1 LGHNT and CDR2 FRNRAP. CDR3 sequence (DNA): TGTGCTAGTGGTTTGTCCCCCGGGGGGGGCGGAACTGAGCAGTTCTTC. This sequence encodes CASGLSPGGGGTEQFF.

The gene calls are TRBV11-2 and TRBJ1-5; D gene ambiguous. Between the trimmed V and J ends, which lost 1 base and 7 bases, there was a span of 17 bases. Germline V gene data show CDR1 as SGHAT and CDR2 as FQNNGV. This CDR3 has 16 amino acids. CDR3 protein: CASSLGPATGGQPQHF. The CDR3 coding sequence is TGTGCCAGCAGCTTAGGGCCAGCTACGGGTGGGCAGCCCCAGCATTTT.

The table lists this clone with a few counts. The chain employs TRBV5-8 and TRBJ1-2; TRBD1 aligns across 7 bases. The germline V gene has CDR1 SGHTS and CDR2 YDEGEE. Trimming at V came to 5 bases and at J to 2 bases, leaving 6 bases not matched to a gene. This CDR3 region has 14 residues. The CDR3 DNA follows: TGTGCCAGCAGGATTTCAGGGGGGAACTATGGCTACACCTTC. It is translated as CASRISGGNYGYTF.

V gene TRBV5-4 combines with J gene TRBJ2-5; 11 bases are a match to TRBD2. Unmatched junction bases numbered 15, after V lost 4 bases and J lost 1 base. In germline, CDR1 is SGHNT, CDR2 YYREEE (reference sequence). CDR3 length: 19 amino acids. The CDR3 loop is CASSPPAGIAGGPQETQYF. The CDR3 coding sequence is TGTGCCAGCAGCCCACCGGCGGGTATAGCGGGGGGGCCCCAAGAGACCCAGTACTTC.

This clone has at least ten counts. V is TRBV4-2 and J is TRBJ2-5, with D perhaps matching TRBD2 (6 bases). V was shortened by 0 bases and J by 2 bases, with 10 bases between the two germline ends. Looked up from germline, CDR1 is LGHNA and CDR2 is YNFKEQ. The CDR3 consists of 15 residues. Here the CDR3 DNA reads TGTGCCAGCAGCCAAGACATCCGGGGGCAAGAGACCCAGTACTTC. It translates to CASSQDIRGQETQYF.

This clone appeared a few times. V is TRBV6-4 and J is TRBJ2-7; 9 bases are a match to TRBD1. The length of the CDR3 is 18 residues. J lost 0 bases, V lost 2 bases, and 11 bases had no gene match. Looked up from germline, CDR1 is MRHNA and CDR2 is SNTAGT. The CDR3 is CASSDPSWTGALSYEQYF. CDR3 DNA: TGTGCCAGCAGTGACCCGAGTTGGACAGGGGCCCTCTCCTACGAGCAGTACTTC.

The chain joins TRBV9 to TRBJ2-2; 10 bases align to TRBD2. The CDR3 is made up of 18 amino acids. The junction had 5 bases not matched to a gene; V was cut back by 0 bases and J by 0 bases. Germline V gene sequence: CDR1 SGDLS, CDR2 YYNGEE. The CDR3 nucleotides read TGTGCCAGCAGCGTAGCTAGCGGGGGATTTCCGAACACCGGGGAGCTGTTTTTT. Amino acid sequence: CASSVASGGFPNTGELFF. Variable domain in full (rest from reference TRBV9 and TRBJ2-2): DSGVTQTPKHLITATGQRVTLRCSPRSGDLSVYWYQQSLDQGLQFLIQYYNGEERAKGNILERFSAQQFPDLHSELNLSSLELGDSALYFCASSVASGGFPNTGELFFGEGSRLTVL.

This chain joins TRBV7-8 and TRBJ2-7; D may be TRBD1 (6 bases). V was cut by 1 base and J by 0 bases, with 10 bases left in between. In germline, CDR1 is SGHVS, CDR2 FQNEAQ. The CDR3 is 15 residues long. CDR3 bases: TGTGCCAGCAGCTTAGTGCAGGGGCCCTCCTACGAGCAGTACTTC. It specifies CASSLVQGPSYEQYF.

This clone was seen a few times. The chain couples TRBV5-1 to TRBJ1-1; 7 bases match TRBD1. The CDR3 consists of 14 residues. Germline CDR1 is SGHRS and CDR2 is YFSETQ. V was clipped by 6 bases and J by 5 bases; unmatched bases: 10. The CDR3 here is CASTTTGSGTEAFF. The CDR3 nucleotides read TGCGCCAGCACAACGACAGGGAGTGGGACTGAAGCTTTCTTT.

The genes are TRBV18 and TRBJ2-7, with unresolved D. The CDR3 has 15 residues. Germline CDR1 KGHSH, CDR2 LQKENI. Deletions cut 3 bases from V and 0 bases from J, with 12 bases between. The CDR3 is CASSPSTSGSYEQYF. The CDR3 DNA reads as TGTGCCAGCTCACCGTCGACAAGTGGCTCCTACGAGCAGTACTTC.

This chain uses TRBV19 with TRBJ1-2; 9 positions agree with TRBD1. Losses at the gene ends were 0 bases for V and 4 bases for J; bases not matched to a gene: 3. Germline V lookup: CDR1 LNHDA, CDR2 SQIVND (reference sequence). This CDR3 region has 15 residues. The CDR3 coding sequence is TGTGCCAGTAGTATAGACTTGACAGGGGGCTATGGCTACACCTTC. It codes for CASSIDLTGGYGYTF. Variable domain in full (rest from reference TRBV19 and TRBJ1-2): DGGITQSPKYLFRKEGQNVTLSCEQNLNHDAMYWYRQDPGQGLRLIYYSQIVNDFQKGDIAEGYSVSREKKESFPLTVTSAQKNPTAFYLCASSIDLTGGYGYTFGSGTRLTVV.

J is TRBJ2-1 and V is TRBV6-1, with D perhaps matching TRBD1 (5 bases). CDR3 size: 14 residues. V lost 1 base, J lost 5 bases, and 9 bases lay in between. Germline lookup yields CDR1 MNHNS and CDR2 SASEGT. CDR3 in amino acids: CASSEDRTNNEQFF. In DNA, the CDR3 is TGTGCCAGCAGTGAAGATAGGACAAACAATGAGCAGTTCTTC.

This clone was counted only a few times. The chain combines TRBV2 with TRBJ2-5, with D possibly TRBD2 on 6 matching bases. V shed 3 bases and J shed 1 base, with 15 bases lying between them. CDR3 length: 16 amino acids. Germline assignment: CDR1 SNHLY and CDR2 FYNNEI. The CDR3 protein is CASSDSVPGVQETQYF. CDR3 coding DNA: TGTGCCAGCAGTGACAGCGTACCGGGGGTCCAAGAGACCCAGTACTTC.

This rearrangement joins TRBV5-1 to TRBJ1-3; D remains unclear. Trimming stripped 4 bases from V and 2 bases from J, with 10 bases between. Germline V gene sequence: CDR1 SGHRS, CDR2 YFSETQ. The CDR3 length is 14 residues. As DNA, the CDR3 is TGCGCCAGCAGCCCACTGGGCCCTGGAAACACCATATATTTT. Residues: CASSPLGPGNTIYF.

The CDR3 loop is CASSMTWNEQFF. CDR3 in DNA: TGTGCCAGTAGTATGACTTGGAATGAGCAGTTCTTC. The chain combines TRBV19 with TRBJ2-1, with no clear D. V shed 3 bases and J shed 7 bases, with 7 bases lying between them. This CDR3 comprises 12 residues. Germline values: CDR1 LNHDA, CDR2 SQIVND (reference sequence).

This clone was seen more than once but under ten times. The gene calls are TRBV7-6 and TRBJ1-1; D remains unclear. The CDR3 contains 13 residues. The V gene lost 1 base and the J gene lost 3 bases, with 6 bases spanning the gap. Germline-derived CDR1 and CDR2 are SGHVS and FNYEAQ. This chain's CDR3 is CASSLDGDTEAFF. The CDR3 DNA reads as TGTGCCAGCAGCTTAGACGGGGACACTGAAGCTTTCTTT.

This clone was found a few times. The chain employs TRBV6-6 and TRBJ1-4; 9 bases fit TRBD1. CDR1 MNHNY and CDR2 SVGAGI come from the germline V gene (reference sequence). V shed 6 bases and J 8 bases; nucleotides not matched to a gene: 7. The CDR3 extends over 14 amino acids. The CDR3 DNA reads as TGTGCCAGCAGCACTAGGACAGGGGAAGAAAAACTGTTTTTT. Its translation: CASSTRTGEEKLFF.

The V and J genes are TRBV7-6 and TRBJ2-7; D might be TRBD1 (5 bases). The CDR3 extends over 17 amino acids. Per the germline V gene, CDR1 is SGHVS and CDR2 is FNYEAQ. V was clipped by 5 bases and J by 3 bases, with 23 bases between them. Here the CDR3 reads CASSQTRGMSGVYEQYF. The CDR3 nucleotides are TGTGCCAGCAGCCAAACAAGGGGCATGAGTGGAGTCTACGAGCAGTACTTC. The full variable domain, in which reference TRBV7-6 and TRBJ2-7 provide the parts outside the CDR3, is GAGVSQSPRYKVTKRGQDVALRCDPISGHVSLYWYRQALGQGPEFLTYFNYEAQQDKSGLPNDRFSAERPEGSISTLTIQRTEQRDSAMYRCASSQTRGMSGVYEQYFGPGTRLTVT.

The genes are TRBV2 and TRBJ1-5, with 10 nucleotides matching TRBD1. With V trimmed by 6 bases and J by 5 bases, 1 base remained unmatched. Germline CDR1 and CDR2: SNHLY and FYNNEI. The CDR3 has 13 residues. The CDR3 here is CASSGQGDQPQHF. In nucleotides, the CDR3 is TGTGCCAGCAGCGGACAGGGGGATCAGCCCCAGCATTTT.

This CDR3 reads CASSPGQGGEKLFF. For the CDR3, the DNA is TGCGCCAGCAGCCCGGGACAGGGGGGTGAAAAACTGTTTTTT. This sequence joins TRBV5-1 and TRBJ1-4, with 11 nucleotides matching TRBD1. CDR1 is SGHRS and CDR2 is YFSETQ in the germline V gene. This CDR3 has 14 residues. V was pared by 4 bases and J by 7 bases, with 3 bases of the junction left unmatched.

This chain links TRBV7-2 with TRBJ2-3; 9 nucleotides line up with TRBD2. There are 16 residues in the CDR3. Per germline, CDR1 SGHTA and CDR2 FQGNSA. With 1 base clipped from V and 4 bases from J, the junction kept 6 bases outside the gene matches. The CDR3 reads CASSLVSGSSSDTQYF. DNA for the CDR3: TGTGCCAGCAGCTTAGTTAGCGGGAGTAGTTCAGATACGCAGTATTTT.

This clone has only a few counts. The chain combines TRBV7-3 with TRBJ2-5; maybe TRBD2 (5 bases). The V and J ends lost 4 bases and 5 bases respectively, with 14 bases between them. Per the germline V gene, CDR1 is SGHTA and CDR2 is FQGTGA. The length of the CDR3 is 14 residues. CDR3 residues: CASSSGIYGETQYF. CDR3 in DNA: TGTGCCAGCAGCTCCGGGATTTACGGGGAGACCCAGTACTTC.

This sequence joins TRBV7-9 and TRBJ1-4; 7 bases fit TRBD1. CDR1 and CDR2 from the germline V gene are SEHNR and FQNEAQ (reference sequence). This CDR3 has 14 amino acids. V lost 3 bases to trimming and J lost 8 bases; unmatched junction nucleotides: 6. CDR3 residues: CASSFRDREEKLFF. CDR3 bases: TGTGCCAGCAGCTTCCGGGACAGAGAAGAAAAACTGTTTTTT.